Listed below are T cell receptor beta chains from one sample, sequenced in a study of neurological immune-mediated disorders. A single record per CDR3 protein comes from TCRdb applying MiXCR to the 5' RACE reads. The data hold around 50,000 distinct CDR3 sequences, with roughly 3.3% observed a single time. Sequencing was done on a sample of PBMCs. Receptors originate from a woman aged 25-40 years with multiple sclerosis. Both conserved end residues are part of each CDR3. Fields, in order: J gene, D gene, clone size, V gene, CDR3 DNA, CDR3 protein. The D gene is left open where the match is weak. Some rows have no size entry. The others give once, few or many, or a class for an expanded clone.

>TRBJ1-5|.|many|TRBV27
TGTGCCAGCAATGCATCAGGGTATCAGCCCCAGCATTTT
CASNASGYQPQHF
>TRBJ1-1|.|many|TRBV25-1
TGTGCCAGCAGTGAAGCGGGCCCGACGGGCACTGAAGCTTTCTTT
CASSEAGPTGTEAFF
>TRBJ1-6|.|many|TRBV5-1
TGCGCCAGCAGCAACTCAGGGTTCGATTCACCCCTCCACTTT
CASSNSGFDSPLHF
>TRBJ2-1|TRBD1|many|TRBV20-1
TGCAGTGCTGAGGAGACAGGGTTTGGGGATGAGCAGTTCTTC
CSAEETGFGDEQFF
>TRBJ2-4|.|few|TRBV6-5
TGTGCCAGCAGAGAATCTGCCAGTAAAATTCAGTACTTC
CASRESASKIQYF
>TRBJ2-2|TRBD1|many|TRBV20-1
TGCAGTGCTAGCGGGCTAAGGGGGCACGACGGGGAGCTGTTTTTT
CSASGLRGHDGELFF
>TRBJ2-5|TRBD1|many|TRBV20-1
TGCAGTGCTTCCTCAACAGGGGGATCGGGGACCCAGTACTTC
CSASSTGGSGTQYF
>TRBJ2-5|TRBD2|many|TRBV5-1
TGCGCCAGCAGAAATCTAGCGGGGGTCCAAGAGACCCAGTACTTC
CASRNLAGVQETQYF
>TRBJ2-3|.|many|TRBV5-1
TGCGCCAGCAGACCGGGCCCTAGCACAGATACGCAGTATTTT
CASRPGPSTDTQYF
>TRBJ2-4|.|many|TRBV7-8
TGTGCCAGCAGCTTAGTAGGGGACGTAAACATTCAGTACTTC
CASSLVGDVNIQYF
>TRBJ1-1|TRBD1|many|TRBV14
TGTGCCAGCAGCCCCCAACAGGGGATTAACACTGAAGCTTTCTTT
CASSPQQGINTEAFF
>TRBJ2-3|.|many|TRBV20-1
TGCAGTGCCAATCTAGCGCACACAGATACGCAGTATTTT
CSANLAHTDTQYF
>TRBJ2-3|TRBD2|.|TRBV6-5
TGTGCCAGCAGTTACTTTGCTAGCGGGGGCACAGATACGCAGTATTTT
CASSYFASGGTDTQYF
>TRBJ1-2|TRBD1|many|TRBV20-1
TGCAGTGGGACAGGGGGCGTCTATGGCTACACCTTC
CSGTGGVYGYTF
>TRBJ2-5|.|many|TRBV4-1
TGCGCCAGCAGCCAATGGCAGTTCCAAGAGACCCAGTACTTC
CASSQWQFQETQYF
>TRBJ1-1|.|few|TRBV7-9
TGTGCCAGCAGCTACGGGACGGGTGAAGCTTTCTTT
CASSYGTGEAFF
>TRBJ1-6|TRBD1|many|TRBV7-8
TGTGCCAGCAGCGAGGGACAGACCTATAATTCACCCCTCAACTTT
CASSEGQTYNSPLNF
>TRBJ2-1|.|few|TRBV29-1
TGCAGCGTTGATTATGGGATCGATGAGCAGTTCTTC
CSVDYGIDEQFF
>TRBJ1-2|.|.|TRBV5-4
TGTGCCAGCAGCTTCGTACAGGGAGCCTATGGCTACACCTTC
CASSFVQGAYGYTF
>TRBJ2-1|.|many|TRBV9
TGTGCCAGCAGCGCCGCGGGGGCCCGAAGTAATGAGCAGTTCTTC
CASSAAGARSNEQFF
>TRBJ1-2|.|.|TRBV28
TGTGCCAGCAGCTCTAATACCGGGAGAGGCTACACCTTC
CASSSNTGRGYTF
>TRBJ2-5|.|many|TRBV12-3/TRBV12-4
TGTGCCAGCAGTTTAGCAGGGGCAGAGACCCAGTACTTC
CASSLAGAETQYF
>TRBJ1-1|.|many|TRBV6-6
TGTGCCAGCAGTTACTTGGGATCGCGGCCTGAAGCTTTCTTT
CASSYLGSRPEAFF
>TRBJ2-3|.|many|TRBV12-3/TRBV12-4
TGTGCCAGCAGCCCGGACGTACCCACAGATACGCAGTATTTT
CASSPDVPTDTQYF
>TRBJ2-2|.|many|TRBV5-1
TGCGCCAGCAGCCCCTTGGGTCGGAGCGCCGGGGAGCTGTTTTTT
CASSPLGRSAGELFF
>TRBJ2-1|TRBD2|many|TRBV7-9
TGTGCCAGCAGCCTTCTAGCGGGAGGGCCAAATGAGCAGTTCTTC
CASSLLAGGPNEQFF
>TRBJ1-3|.|.|TRBV4-1
TGCGCCAGCAGCCAAAGGCTAGGGGGGGAATCTGGAAAAACCATATATTTT
CASSQRLGGESGKTIYF
>TRBJ2-1|.|many|TRBV12-3/TRBV12-4
TGTGCCAGCAGTTTAATGTCCGGTGAGCAGTTCTTC
CASSLMSGEQFF
>TRBJ1-5|.|many|TRBV12-3/TRBV12-4
TGTGCCAGCAGTTTTCCAGGGGCCAATCAGCCCCAGAATTTT
CASSFPGANQPQNF